This T cell receptor (beta chain) is from a study of tumor-infiltrating lymphocytes in primary liver carcinoma. Overall study findings and caveats: Blood trailed tumors significantly in top-250-clone fraction (p = 0.039).

Germline DNA was also extracted, and blood RNA was taken from unsorted whole blood. This clonotype was counted only a few times. What it binds is not known. TCR beta cDNA was made from roughly 450 ng total RNA with a constant-region primer. What produced the TCR beta libraries was three nested multiplex PCR rounds using slightly modified ARM-PCR. Primers for the first two PCR rounds were TRBV1-TRBV30 forward primers and a C-beta reverse primer (about 10 cycles per round). TCRdb fed the multiplex PCR reads into MiXCR, producing one record per CDR3 protein. This table has about 180,000 distinct CDR3 sequences, about 60% appearing once. The CDR3 extends over 12 amino acids. Looked up from germline, CDR1 is MNHNS and CDR2 is SASEGT. V lost 6 bases to trimming and J lost 10 bases; unmatched junction nucleotides: 0.

Sequencing used peripheral blood. This TCR was recovered from a middle-aged man with primary liver carcinoma and hepatitis B virus infection. The chain recombines TRBV6-1 with TRBJ1-6; TRBD1 aligns across 10 bases. CDR3 DNA: TGTGCCAGCAGGGACAGGGGGTCACCCCTCCACTTT. The encoded protein is CASRDRGSPLHF.